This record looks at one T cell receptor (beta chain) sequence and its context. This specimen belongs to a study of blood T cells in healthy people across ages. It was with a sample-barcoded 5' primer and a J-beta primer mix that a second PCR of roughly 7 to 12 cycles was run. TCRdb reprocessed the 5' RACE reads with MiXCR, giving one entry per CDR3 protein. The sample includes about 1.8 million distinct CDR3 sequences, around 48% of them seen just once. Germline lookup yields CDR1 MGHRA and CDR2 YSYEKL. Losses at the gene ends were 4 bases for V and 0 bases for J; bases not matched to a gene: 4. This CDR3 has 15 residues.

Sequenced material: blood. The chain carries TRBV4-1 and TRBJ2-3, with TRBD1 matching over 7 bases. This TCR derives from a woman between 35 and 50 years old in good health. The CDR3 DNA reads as TGCGCCAGCAGCCGGGACAGAGAAAGCACAGATACGCAGTATTTT. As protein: CASSRDRESTDTQYF.